This entry lists 9 T cell receptor beta chains sequenced from one sample in a study of shared clonotypes between healthy human individuals. Measured with immunoSEQ multiplex PCR; TCRdb has only the in-frame clones, and not every one. Here the sample spans 1,500,000 or so clones, approximately 98.5% being singletons. Sequenced: naive CD4+ T cells sorted from blood. Subset noted: CD45RA+ positively selected. These receptors came from a man aged 25-45 years in good health.

The chain is built from TRBV7-2 and TRBJ2-1, with TRBD2 matching over 15 bases. Trimming cost V 5 bases and J 10 bases; bases outside gene matches: 6. This CDR3 has 15 residues. Looked up from germline, CDR1 is SGHTA and CDR2 is FQGNSA. CDR3 loop: CASSLRTSGRGEQFF. As DNA, the CDR3 is TGTGCCAGCAGCCTCCGGACTAGCGGGAGGGGAGAGCAGTTCTTC.

V gene TRBV6-1 combines with J gene TRBJ2-1, with 8 positions matching TRBD2. Germline loops: CDR1 MNHNS, CDR2 SASEGT. Trimming took 4 bases from V and 2 from J; bases not matched to a gene: 4. This CDR3 spans 15 amino acids. The CDR3 region is CASSAIAGTYNEQFF. CDR3 bases: TGTGCCAGCAGTGCCATAGCGGGAACCTACAATGAGCAGTTCTTC.

The rearrangement links TRBV27 to TRBJ2-5, with 9 bases matching TRBD2. From germline, CDR1 is MNHEY and CDR2 SMNVEV (reference sequence). This CDR3 contains 15 residues. The V gene end was trimmed by 2 bases and the J gene end by 7 bases; junction bases not matched to a gene: 8. In nucleotides, the CDR3 is TGTGCCAGCAGTTTACATGCGGGAGGGCGCGGGACCCAGTACTTC. As protein: CASSLHAGGRGTQYF.

The chain links TRBV5-1 to TRBJ1-5, with D hard to call. The germline V gene encodes CDR1 SGHRS and CDR2 YFSETQ. The CDR3 sequence is 16 residues long. The ends were cut back, 4 bases at V and 3 bases at J, with 17 bases in the middle. The DNA for the CDR3 is TGCGCCAGCAGCCCGGGCCTGAGACCCTTCAATCAGCCCCAGCATTTT. Translation gives CASSPGLRPFNQPQHF.

The chain is built from TRBV4-1 and TRBJ2-3, with unresolved D. The CDR3 totals 15 residues. Trimming removed 0 bases from V and 2 bases from J, with 9 bases in between. Germline assignment: CDR1 MGHRA and CDR2 YSYEKL. DNA for the CDR3: TGCGCCAGCAGCCAAGATCCCGTCTCCACAGATACGCAGTATTTT. Translation gives CASSQDPVSTDTQYF.

This chain connects TRBV25-1 to TRBJ2-3; D perhaps matches TRBD2 (5 bases). The CDR3 extends over 15 amino acids. Trimming removed 3 bases at V and 4 bases at J, with 14 bases between. In germline, CDR1 is MGHDK, CDR2 SYGVNS. CDR3 sequence: CASSDFGESADTQYF. The CDR3 DNA reads as TGTGCCAGCAGTGACTTTGGGGAGTCCGCAGATACGCAGTATTTT. Combining the CDR3 with reference TRBV25-1 and TRBJ2-3 gives the whole variable domain EADIYQTPRYLVIGTGKKITLECSQTMGHDKMYWYQQDPGMELHLIHYSYGVNSTEKGDLSSESTVSRIRTEHFPLTLESARPSHTSQYLCASSDFGESADTQYFGPGTRLTVL.

V gene TRBV7-2 combines with J gene TRBJ2-3; 8 bases align to TRBD1. Germline V gives CDR1 SGHTA, CDR2 FQGNSA. Trimming cost V 7 bases and J 8 bases; bases outside gene matches: 8. The CDR3 is 13 amino acids. CDR3 region: CASTRDRTGTQYF. In DNA form, the CDR3 reads TGTGCCAGCACCAGGGACAGGACGGGTACGCAGTATTTT.

The chain links TRBV18 to TRBJ2-2; D is ambiguous. CDR3 length: 12 amino acids. Germline values: CDR1 KGHSH, CDR2 LQKENI. V was pared by 5 bases and J by 6 bases, with 7 bases between. The DNA for the CDR3 is TGTGCCAGCTCATCGAGCGCCGGGGAGCTGTTTTTT. This sequence encodes CASSSSAGELFF.

With regard to this clone: The same CDR3 is also encoded by other DNA sequences in this sample. V and J are TRBV7-2 and TRBJ2-1, with TRBD2 as a possible D gene (6 bases). With 1 base removed from V and 2 bases from J, the gap between germline ends came to 9 bases. Germline CDR1 reads SGHTA; CDR2 reads FQGNSA. The CDR3 runs to 15 residues. As DNA, the CDR3 is TGTGCCAGCAGCTTAGTTAGCGGTCCCTACAATGAGCAGTTCTTC. This encodes CASSLVSGPYNEQFF. Full variable domain (outside the CDR3, taken from reference TRBV7-2 and TRBJ2-1): GAGVSQSPSNKVTEKGKDVELRCDPISGHTALYWYRQSLGQGLEFLIYFQGNSAPDKSGLPSDRFSAERTGGSVSTLTIQRTQQEDSAVYLCASSLVSGPYNEQFFGPGTRLTVL.